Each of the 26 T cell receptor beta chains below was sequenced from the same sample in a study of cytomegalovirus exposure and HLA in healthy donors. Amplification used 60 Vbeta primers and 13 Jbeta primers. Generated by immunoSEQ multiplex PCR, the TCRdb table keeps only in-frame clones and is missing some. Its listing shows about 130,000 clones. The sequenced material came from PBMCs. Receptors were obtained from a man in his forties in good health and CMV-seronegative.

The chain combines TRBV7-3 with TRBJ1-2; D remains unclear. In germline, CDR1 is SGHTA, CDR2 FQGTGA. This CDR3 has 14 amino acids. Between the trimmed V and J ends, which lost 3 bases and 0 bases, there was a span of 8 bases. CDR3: CASSLGATNYGYTF. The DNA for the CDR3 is TGTGCCAGCAGCTTGGGAGCAACTAACTATGGCTACACCTTC.

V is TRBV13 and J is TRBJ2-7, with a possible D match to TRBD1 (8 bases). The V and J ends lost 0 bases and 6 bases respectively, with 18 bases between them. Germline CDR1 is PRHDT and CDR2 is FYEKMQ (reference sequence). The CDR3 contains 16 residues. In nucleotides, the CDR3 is TGTGCCAGCAGCTTAGGCCGGGTGACAGGGGAGGGCGAGCAGTACTTC. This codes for CASSLGRVTGEGEQYF.

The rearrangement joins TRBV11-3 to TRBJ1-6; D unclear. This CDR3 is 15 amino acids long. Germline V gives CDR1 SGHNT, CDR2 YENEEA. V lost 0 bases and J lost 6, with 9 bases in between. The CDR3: CASSLDRVGNSPLHF. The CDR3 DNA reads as TGTGCCAGCAGCTTAGACCGGGTCGGTAATTCACCCCTCCACTTT.

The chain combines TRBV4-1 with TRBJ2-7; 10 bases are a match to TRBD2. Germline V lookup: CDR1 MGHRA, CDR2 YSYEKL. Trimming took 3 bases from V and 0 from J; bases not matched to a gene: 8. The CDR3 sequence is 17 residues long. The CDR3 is CASSQQTSGSLSYEQYF. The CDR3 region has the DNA TGCGCCAGCAGCCAGCAGACTAGCGGGTCCCTCTCCTACGAGCAGTACTTC.

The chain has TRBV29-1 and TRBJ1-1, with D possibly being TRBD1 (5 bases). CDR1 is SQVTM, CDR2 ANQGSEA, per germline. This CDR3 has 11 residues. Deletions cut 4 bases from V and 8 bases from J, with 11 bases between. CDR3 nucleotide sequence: TGCAGCGTTGCCCTGACAGAAGAAGCTTTCTTT. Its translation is CSVALTEEAFF.

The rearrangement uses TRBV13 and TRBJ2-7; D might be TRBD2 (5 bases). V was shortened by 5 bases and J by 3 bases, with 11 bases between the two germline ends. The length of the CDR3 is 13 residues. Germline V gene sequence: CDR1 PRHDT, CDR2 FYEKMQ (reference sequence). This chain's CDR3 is CASSRGLGYEQYF. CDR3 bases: TGTGCCAGCAGCCGCGGACTGGGCTACGAGCAGTACTTC.

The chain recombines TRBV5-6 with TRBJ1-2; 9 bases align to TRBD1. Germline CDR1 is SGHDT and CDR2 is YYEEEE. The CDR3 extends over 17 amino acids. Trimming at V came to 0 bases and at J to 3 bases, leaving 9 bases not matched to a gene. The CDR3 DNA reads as TGTGCCAGCAGCTTGGTAGGGTCCCGGGACAGGGACTATGGCTACACCTTC. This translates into CASSLVGSRDRDYGYTF.

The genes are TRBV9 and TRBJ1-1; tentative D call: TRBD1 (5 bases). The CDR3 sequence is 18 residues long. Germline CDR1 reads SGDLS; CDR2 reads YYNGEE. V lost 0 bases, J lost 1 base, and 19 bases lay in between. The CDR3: CASSVGADKTLANTEAFF. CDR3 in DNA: TGTGCCAGCAGCGTAGGTGCGGACAAAACCCTCGCGAACACTGAAGCTTTCTTT.

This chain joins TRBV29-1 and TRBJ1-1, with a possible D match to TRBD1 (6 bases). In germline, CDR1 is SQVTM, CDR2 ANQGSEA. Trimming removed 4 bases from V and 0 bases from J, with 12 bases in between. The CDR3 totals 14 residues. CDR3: CSVAKTGMNTEAFF. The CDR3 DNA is TGCAGCGTTGCAAAAACAGGGATGAACACTGAAGCTTTCTTT. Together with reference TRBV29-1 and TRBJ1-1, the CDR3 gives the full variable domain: SAVISQKPSRDICQRGTSLTIQCQVDSQVTMMFWYRQQPGQSLTLIATANQGSEATYESGFVIDKFPISRPNLTFSTLTVSNMSPEDSSIYLCSVAKTGMNTEAFFGQGTRLTVV.

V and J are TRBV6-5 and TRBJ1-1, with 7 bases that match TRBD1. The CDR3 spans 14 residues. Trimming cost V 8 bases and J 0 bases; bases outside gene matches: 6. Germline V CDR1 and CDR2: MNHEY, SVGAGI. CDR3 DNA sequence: TGTGCCAGCGGCAGGGGGGTGGTGAACACTGAAGCTTTCTTT. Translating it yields CASGRGVVNTEAFF.

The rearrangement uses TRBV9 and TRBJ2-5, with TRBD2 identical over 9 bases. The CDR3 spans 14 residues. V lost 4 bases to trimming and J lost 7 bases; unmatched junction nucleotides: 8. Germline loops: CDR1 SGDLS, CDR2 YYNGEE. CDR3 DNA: TGTGCCAGCAGCCAGCGGGGGGACGAGGGGACCCAGTACTTC. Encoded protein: CASSQRGDEGTQYF. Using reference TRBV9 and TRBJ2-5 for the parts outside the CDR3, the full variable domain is DSGVTQTPKHLITATGQRVTLRCSPRSGDLSVYWYQQSLDQGLQFLIQYYNGEERAKGNILERFSAQQFPDLHSELNLSSLELGDSALYFCASSQRGDEGTQYFGPGTRLLVL.

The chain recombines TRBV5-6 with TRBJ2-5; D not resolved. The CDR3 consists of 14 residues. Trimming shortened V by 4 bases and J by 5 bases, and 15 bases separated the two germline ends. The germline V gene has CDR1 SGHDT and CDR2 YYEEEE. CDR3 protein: CASSPLNRPETQYF. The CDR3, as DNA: TGTGCCAGCAGCCCGCTCAACAGACCGGAGACCCAGTACTTC. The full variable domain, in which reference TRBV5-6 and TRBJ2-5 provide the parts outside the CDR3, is DAGVTQSPTHLIKTRGQQVTLRCSPKSGHDTVSWYQQALGQGPQFIFQYYEEEERQRGNFPDRFSGHQFPNYSSELNVNALLLGDSALYLCASSPLNRPETQYFGPGTRLLVL.

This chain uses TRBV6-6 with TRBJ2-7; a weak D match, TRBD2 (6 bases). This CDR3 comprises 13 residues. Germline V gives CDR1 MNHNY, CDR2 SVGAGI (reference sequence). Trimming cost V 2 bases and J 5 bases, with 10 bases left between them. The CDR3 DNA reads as TGTGCCAGCAGTTACCTCCGGGGGAACGAGCAGTACTTC. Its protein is CASSYLRGNEQYF.

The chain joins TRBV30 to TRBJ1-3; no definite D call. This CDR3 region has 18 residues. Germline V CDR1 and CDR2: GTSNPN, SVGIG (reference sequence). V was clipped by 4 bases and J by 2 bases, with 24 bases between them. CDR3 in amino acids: CAWTVAAGRGRAGNTIYF. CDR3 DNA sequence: TGTGCCTGGACGGTGGCTGCCGGACGGGGAAGGGCTGGAAACACCATATATTTT.

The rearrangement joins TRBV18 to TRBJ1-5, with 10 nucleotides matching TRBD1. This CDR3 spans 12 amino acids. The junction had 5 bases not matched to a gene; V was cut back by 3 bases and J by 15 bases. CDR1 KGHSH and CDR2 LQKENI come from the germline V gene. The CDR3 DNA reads TGTGCCAGCTCACCGGGGACAGGGGTAAGGCATTTT. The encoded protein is CASSPGTGVRHF.

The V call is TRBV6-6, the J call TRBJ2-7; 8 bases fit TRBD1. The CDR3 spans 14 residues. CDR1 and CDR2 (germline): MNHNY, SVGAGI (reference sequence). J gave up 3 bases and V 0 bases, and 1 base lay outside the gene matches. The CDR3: CASSYSGQGYEQYF. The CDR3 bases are TGTGCCAGCAGTTACTCCGGACAGGGCTACGAGCAGTACTTC.

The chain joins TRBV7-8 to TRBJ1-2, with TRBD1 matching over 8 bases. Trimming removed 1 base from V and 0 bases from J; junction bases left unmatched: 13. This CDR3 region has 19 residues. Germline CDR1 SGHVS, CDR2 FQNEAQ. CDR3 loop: CASSLVSRGHDIPNYGYTF. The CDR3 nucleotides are TGTGCCAGCAGCTTAGTCTCCAGGGGGCACGACATTCCTAACTATGGCTACACCTTC.

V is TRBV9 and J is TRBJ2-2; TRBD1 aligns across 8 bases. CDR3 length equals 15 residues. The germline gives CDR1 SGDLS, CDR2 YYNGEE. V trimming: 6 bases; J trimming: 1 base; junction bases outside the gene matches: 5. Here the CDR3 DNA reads TGTGCCAGCACCCAACAGGGGGGGAACACCGGGGAGCTGTTTTTT. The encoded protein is CASTQQGGNTGELFF.

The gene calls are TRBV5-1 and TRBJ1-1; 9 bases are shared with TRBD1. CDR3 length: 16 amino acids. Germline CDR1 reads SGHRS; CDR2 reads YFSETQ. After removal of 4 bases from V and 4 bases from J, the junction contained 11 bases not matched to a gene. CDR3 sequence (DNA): TGCGCCAGCAGCAACCGGGACAGGGCCGGATCCACTGAAGCTTTCTTT. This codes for CASSNRDRAGSTEAFF.

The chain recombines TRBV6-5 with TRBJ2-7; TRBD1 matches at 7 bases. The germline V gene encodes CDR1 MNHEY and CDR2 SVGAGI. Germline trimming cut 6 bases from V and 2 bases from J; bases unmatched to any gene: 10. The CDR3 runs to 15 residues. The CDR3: CASRLGAGGTYEQYF. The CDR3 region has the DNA TGTGCCAGCAGACTAGGGGCAGGGGGTACCTACGAGCAGTACTTC.

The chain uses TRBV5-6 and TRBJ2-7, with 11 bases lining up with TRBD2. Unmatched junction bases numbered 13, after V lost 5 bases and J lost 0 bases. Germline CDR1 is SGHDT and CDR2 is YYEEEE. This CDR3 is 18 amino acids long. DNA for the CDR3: TGTGCCAGCAGGAATCGACTAGCGGGAATAACTCCCTCCTACGAGCAGTACTTC. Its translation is CASRNRLAGITPSYEQYF.

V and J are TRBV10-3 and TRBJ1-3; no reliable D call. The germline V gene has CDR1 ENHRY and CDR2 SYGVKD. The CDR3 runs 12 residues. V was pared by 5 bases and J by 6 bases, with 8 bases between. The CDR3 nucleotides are TGTGCCATCAGTCCGGTTACAAACACCATATATTTT. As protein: CAISPVTNTIYF.

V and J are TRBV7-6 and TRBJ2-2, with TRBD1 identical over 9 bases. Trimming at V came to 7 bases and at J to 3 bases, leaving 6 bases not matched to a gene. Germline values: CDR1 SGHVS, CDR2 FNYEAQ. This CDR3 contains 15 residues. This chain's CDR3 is CASTQGDRDTGELFF. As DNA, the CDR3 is TGTGCCAGCACCCAGGGGGACAGGGACACCGGGGAGCTGTTTTTT.

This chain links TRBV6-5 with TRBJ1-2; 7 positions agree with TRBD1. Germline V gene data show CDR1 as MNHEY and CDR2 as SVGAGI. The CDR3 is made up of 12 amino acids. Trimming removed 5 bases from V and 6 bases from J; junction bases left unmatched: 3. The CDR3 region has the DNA TGTGCCAGCAGTAGGGGGCTAGATGGCTACACCTTC. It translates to CASSRGLDGYTF.

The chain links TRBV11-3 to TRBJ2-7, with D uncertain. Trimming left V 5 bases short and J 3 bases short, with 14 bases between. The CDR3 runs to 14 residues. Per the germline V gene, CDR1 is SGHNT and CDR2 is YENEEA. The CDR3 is CASSPPGGVYEQYF. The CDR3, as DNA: TGTGCCAGCAGCCCGCCTGGCGGAGTCTACGAGCAGTACTTC.

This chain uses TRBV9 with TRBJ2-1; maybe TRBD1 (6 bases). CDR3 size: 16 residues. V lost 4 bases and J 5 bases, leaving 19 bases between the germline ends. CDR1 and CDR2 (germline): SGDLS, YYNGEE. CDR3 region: CASSSRRGTNNNEQFF. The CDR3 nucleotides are TGTGCCAGCAGCTCCCGAAGGGGGACAAATAACAATGAGCAGTTCTTC.